The sample holds a few counts of the clone carrying this TCR beta chain. Its antigen is undetermined. This entry is derived from a study of T-cell memory formation after mild COVID-19. Whole-study results and caveats: What remained unconfirmed was the SARS-CoV-2 specificity of second-wave clones peaking on day 37.

TCRdb re-called the 5' RACE reads through MiXCR, storing one row per CDR3 protein. The table records some 130,000 distinct CDR3 sequences, about a sixth of them present only once. The CDR3 runs 14 residues. Germline assignment: CDR1 SGHDN and CDR2 FVKESK. V gave up 0 bases and J gave up 8 bases, with 11 bases separating them. The chain links TRBV14 to TRBJ2-1; D gene unclear. Sequenced input: PBMCs or a T cell subset sorted from them (not recorded which). The origin of this receptor is an adult woman who had mild COVID-19 (a few samples of this study predate the infection). Cell type and time point are not known. The CDR3 DNA sequence: TGTGCCAGCAGCCAAGATCCAGCTTTCGATGAGCAGTTCTTC. It specifies CASSQDPAFDEQFF.